The 5 T cell receptor beta chains in this list originate from one sample, sequenced in a study of T-cell reconstitution after alpha-beta-depleted transplantation in children (dated by TCRdb to 2016 to 2018). The time point label, as the study defines it: day 60 (about 2 months) after transplantation. The treatment or condition label corresponds to: allogeneic hematopoietic cell transplantation with graft depleted of TCRalphabeta T cells and CD19 B cells. Library creation used PCR. Instrument used: Illumina HiSeq 2500. To normalize quantification of the TCRbeta repertoire, the TCR libraries were built with molecular barcoding that relied on unique molecular identifiers. TCRdb cleaned the public reads at Q25 with fastp, built clones with MiXCR and kept in-frame beta chains. Each entry is one CDR3 protein sequence, shown with its most common DNA and genes. The sample table lists about 4,800 distinct CDR3 sequences, 7.3% of them with a count of one. About 1.8% of the sample lies in the top ten.

The sequencing here drew on PBMCs, mostly from graft donor cells, taken 60 days after TCRalphabeta/CD19-depleted stem cell transplant. The receptors originated from a boy under two years old who had a stem cell transplant for SCID, so the T cells may come from the graft donor.

Within the sample, this clonotype is medium-sized. This CDR3 reads CASSKIFLAVPQNTEAFF. In DNA form, the CDR3 reads TGTGCCAGCAGCAAAATCTTCCTGGCAGTCCCCCAGAACACTGAAGCTTTCTTT. V gene TRBV21-1 combines with J gene TRBJ1-1. TRBV21-1 is tagged as a pseudogene. CDR3 length: 18 amino acids.

This clonotype was detected ten times or more. This rearrangement joins TRBV7-3 to TRBJ2-1; D could derive from TRBD1 or TRBD2 (5 bases each). The CDR3 covers 15 residues. The germline V gene has CDR1 SGHTA and CDR2 FQGTGA. Trimming cost V 4 bases and J 3 bases, with 13 bases left between them. CDR3 DNA: TGTGCCAGCAGCTGGGGGTTGCGGGTCTACAATGAGCAGTTCTTC. Its protein is CASSWGLRVYNEQFF.

This clonotype was counted ten times or more. This sequence joins TRBV20-1 and TRBJ1-6, with TRBD1 matching over 7 bases. This CDR3 contains 17 residues. Germline loops: CDR1 DFQATT, CDR2 SNEGSKA (reference sequence). The V gene end was trimmed by 2 bases and the J gene end by 0 bases; junction bases not matched to a gene: 7. The CDR3 DNA sequence: TGCAGTGCTAGAAGGAGGGGGCTTAGCTCCTATAATTCACCCCTCCACTTT. This codes for CSARRRGLSSYNSPLHF.

By share, this clonotype counts as medium-sized. The chain has TRBV10-2 and TRBJ2-6; D is possibly TRBD1 (5 bases). Germline CDR1 WSHSY, CDR2 SAAADI. Between the trimmed V and J ends, which lost 4 bases and 2 bases, there was a span of 12 bases. This CDR3 has 16 residues. The CDR3 protein is CASSVRTRTGANVLTF. The CDR3 DNA is TGCGCCAGCAGTGTACGGACAAGGACTGGGGCCAACGTCCTGACTTTC.

By proportion, this clonotype is medium-sized. The chain employs TRBV7-9 and TRBJ1-2; no reliable D call. Between the trimmed V and J ends, which lost 3 bases and 2 bases, there was a span of 4 bases. Germline CDR1 SEHNR, CDR2 FQNEAQ (reference sequence). The CDR3 length is 12 residues. The CDR3 sequence: CASSFQNYGYTF. CDR3 DNA: TGTGCCAGCAGCTTCCAGAACTATGGCTACACCTTC.